The 8 T cell receptor beta chains given below trace back to one sample, sequenced in a study of vaccination effects on CD4 cells after COVID-19. The assay was immunoSEQ multiplex PCR, and TCRdb's table has in-frame clones only and misses some. The sample gives tens of thousands of clones, around 70% of which show up once; about 10% is in the top ten. Peptide-pool stimulation followed by sequencing identified expanded antigen-specific CD4+ clonotypes in the ViraFEST assay. After roughly ten days in culture, the CD4+ T cells were isolated. No antigen has been identified for these receptors. The sample in question was CD4+ T cells from PBMCs cultured with HCoV-229E spike peptides, obtained before COVID-19 vaccination. All receptors come from a human donor who received a COVID-19 vaccine.

This sequence joins TRBV6-5 and TRBJ2-7, with 11 bases fitting TRBD2. J was trimmed by 2 bases and V by 7 bases; bases with no gene match: 4. This CDR3 contains 14 residues. In germline, CDR1 is MNHEY, CDR2 SVGAGI. This CDR3 is CASTGTSGTYEQYF. CDR3 DNA: TGTGCCAGCACCGGGACTAGCGGCACCTACGAGCAGTACTTC.

This clone showed up just a few times. The chain joins TRBV10-1 to TRBJ2-2; D may be TRBD2 (6 bases). Germline V gene sequence: CDR1 WNHNN, CDR2 SYGVQD (reference sequence). Trimming took 2 bases from V and 7 from J, leaving 17 bases between them. CDR3 size: 16 residues. The CDR3 reads CASSELGSEVDGELFF. CDR3 DNA sequence: TGCGCCAGCAGTGAGCTCGGGAGCGAGGTTGACGGGGAGCTGTTTTTT.

The V call is TRBV19, the J call TRBJ1-2; 8 bases map to TRBD1. CDR1 is LNHDA, CDR2 SQIVND, per germline (reference sequence). V lost 7 bases and J lost 8; bases outside the gene matches: 12. This CDR3 has 14 amino acids. The CDR3 spells CASTTGRGQWGYTF. The CDR3 coding sequence is TGTGCCAGTACCACGGGCAGGGGGCAATGGGGCTACACCTTC.

The chain employs TRBV5-5 and TRBJ2-5, with 7 bases lining up with TRBD2. CDR3 size: 14 residues. Germline CDR1 reads SGHKS; CDR2 reads YYEKEE (reference sequence). V was clipped by 5 bases and J by 5 bases; unmatched bases: 9. The CDR3 protein is CASRPPWGGETQYF. Here the CDR3 DNA reads TGTGCCAGCAGGCCGCCGTGGGGAGGGGAGACCCAGTACTTC. The complete variable domain, with remaining parts taken from reference TRBV5-5 and TRBJ2-5, reads DAGVTQSPTHLIKTRGQQVTLRCSPISGHKSVSWYQQVLGQGPQFIFQYYEKEERGRGNFPDRFSARQFPNYSSELNVNALLLGDSALYLCASRPPWGGETQYFGPGTRLLVL.

This chain connects TRBV5-1 to TRBJ2-5; 11 bases are a match to TRBD2. CDR3 length: 16 residues. Trimming removed 1 base from V and 2 bases from J; junction bases left unmatched: 4. Germline lookup yields CDR1 SGHRS and CDR2 YFSETQ. The CDR3 bases are TGCGCCAGCAGCTTGCATAGCGGGGGGGTTCAAGAGACCCAGTACTTC. Its translation: CASSLHSGGVQETQYF.

This clone turned up a few times. The CDR3 protein is CASNQGGGTNYGYTF. DNA for the CDR3: TGTGCCAGCAACCAAGGGGGCGGGACCAACTATGGCTACACCTTC. The genes are TRBV2 and TRBJ1-2, with TRBD1 matching over 7 bases. Germline V lookup: CDR1 SNHLY, CDR2 FYNNEI. V lost 7 bases to trimming and J lost 2 bases; unmatched junction nucleotides: 10. This CDR3 has 15 amino acids.

The chain carries TRBV4-1 and TRBJ1-2; D not resolved. The CDR3 consists of 15 residues. V was cut by 3 bases and J by 4 bases, with 15 bases left in between. CDR1 is MGHRA, CDR2 YSYEKL, per germline. The DNA for the CDR3 is TGCGCCAGCAGCCAGGCGCTGGGCTTGGGCTATGGCTACACCTTC. Protein product: CASSQALGLGYGYTF.

The V and J genes are TRBV5-1 and TRBJ2-7, with 7 bases matching TRBD1. The trim removed 3 bases at V and 4 bases at J, leaving 7 bases unmatched. The CDR3 contains 14 residues. Per germline, CDR1 SGHRS and CDR2 YFSETQ. The CDR3 nucleotides are TGCGCCAGCAGCTCCGGGACAGCCAGGTACGAGCAGTACTTC. It codes for CASSSGTARYEQYF.